This TCR beta chain was recovered during a study of blood T cell repertoires in COVID-19. Data came from immunoSEQ multiplex PCR; TCRdb stores just in-frame clones and leaves some out. The repertoire holds roughly 300,000 clones, with approximately 89% as singletons. This clonotype originated in a woman aged 25 to 39 with COVID-19, enrolled during active disease. The sequenced sample was peripheral blood.

The CDR3 is CASNRQRNEQFF. CDR3 nucleotides: TGTGCCAGCAACCGACAGCGTAATGAGCAGTTCTTC. The rearrangement joins TRBV2 to TRBJ2-1, with D tentatively TRBD1 (5 bases). There are 12 residues in the CDR3. Trimming took 7 bases from V and 7 from J, leaving 11 bases between them. CDR1 is SNHLY, CDR2 FYNNEI, per germline.